The 8 T cell receptor beta chains listed next were all sequenced from one sample in a study of cytomegalovirus exposure and HLA in healthy donors. The PCR made use of 60 Vbeta and 13 Jbeta primers. Libraries were prepared by immunoSEQ multiplex PCR; TCRdb keeps only in-frame clonotypes and omits some of them. The sample lists 200,000 to 250,000 clones, 75% to 90% occurring once. Sequenced material: PBMCs. All receptors come from a woman younger than 30 in good health and CMV-seronegative.

The chain links TRBV18 to TRBJ1-5; no firm D call. The CDR3 totals 15 residues. The germline CDR1 and CDR2 sequences are KGHSH and LQKENI. Trimming stripped 10 bases from V and 0 bases from J, with 16 bases between. CDR3 sequence (DNA): TGTGCCACTAAAGCGGGAGGGTATAGCAATCAGCCCCAGCATTTT. Protein product: CATKAGGYSNQPQHF.

The chain recombines TRBV7-2 with TRBJ1-3; TRBD1 is a possible D gene (5 bases). The germline V gene encodes CDR1 SGHTA and CDR2 FQGNSA. The length of the CDR3 is 15 residues. V was cut by 0 bases and J by 4 bases, with 10 bases left in between. The CDR3 loop reads CASSLAAGSGNTIYF. Written as DNA, the CDR3 is TGTGCCAGCAGCTTAGCGGCAGGGTCCGGAAACACCATATATTTT.

V is TRBV27 and J is TRBJ1-2; TRBD1 might be the D (6 bases). The germline gives CDR1 MNHEY, CDR2 SMNVEV (reference sequence). Deletions cut 0 bases from V and 7 bases from J, with 15 bases between. This CDR3 spans 15 amino acids. The CDR3 DNA reads TGTGCCAGCAGTTTATCGCCCCAGGGGTTGAGTGGCTACACCTTC. As protein: CASSLSPQGLSGYTF.

This clone showed up just once. V and J are TRBV6-5 and TRBJ2-2, with D unclear. The V and J ends lost 3 bases and 0 bases respectively, with 8 bases between them. Germline V CDR1 and CDR2: MNHEY, SVGAGI. The CDR3 runs to 15 residues. In DNA, the CDR3 is TGTGCCAGCAGTTATCTAGGTTCGAACACCGGGGAGCTGTTTTTT. Its protein product is CASSYLGSNTGELFF.

This clone was detected only once. The chain has TRBV14 and TRBJ2-3; 7 bases align to TRBD1. The CDR3 runs 14 residues. Per germline, CDR1 SGHDN and CDR2 FVKESK. After removal of 4 bases from V and 2 bases from J, the junction contained 3 bases not matched to a gene. The CDR3 region is CASSPQGNTDTQYF. The CDR3 bases are TGTGCCAGCAGCCCACAGGGGAACACAGATACGCAGTATTTT.

This clone was recorded once. V is TRBV19 and J is TRBJ2-2; the match to TRBD2 covers 14 bases. The CDR3 is 20 residues long. Per the germline V gene, CDR1 is LNHDA and CDR2 is SQIVND (reference sequence). V lost 2 bases and J lost 4; bases outside the gene matches: 12. CDR3 in amino acids: CASSIIQGTSGRRATGELFF. The CDR3 bases are TGTGCCAGTAGTATAATACAAGGGACTAGCGGGAGAAGGGCCACCGGGGAGCTGTTTTTT.

This clone was counted between two and nine times. The CDR3 bases are TGTGCCAGCAGCTCGGTCAAGGGGGACGTCGGGGAGCTGTTTTTT. Encoded protein: CASSSVKGDVGELFF. V gene TRBV7-3 combines with J gene TRBJ2-2, with TRBD1 as a possible D gene (6 bases). The length of the CDR3 is 15 residues. Germline CDR1 and CDR2: SGHTA and FQGTGA. V gave up 4 bases and J gave up 7 bases, with 16 bases separating them.

The chain recombines TRBV19 with TRBJ2-5, with 9 bases matching TRBD2. The germline V gene has CDR1 LNHDA and CDR2 SQIVND (reference sequence). The length of the CDR3 is 16 residues. The V gene end was trimmed by 5 bases and the J gene end by 3 bases; junction bases not matched to a gene: 10. This CDR3 is CASSRLAGSGKETQYF. Here the CDR3 DNA reads TGTGCCAGTAGTCGGCTAGCGGGGTCCGGAAAAGAGACCCAGTACTTC.